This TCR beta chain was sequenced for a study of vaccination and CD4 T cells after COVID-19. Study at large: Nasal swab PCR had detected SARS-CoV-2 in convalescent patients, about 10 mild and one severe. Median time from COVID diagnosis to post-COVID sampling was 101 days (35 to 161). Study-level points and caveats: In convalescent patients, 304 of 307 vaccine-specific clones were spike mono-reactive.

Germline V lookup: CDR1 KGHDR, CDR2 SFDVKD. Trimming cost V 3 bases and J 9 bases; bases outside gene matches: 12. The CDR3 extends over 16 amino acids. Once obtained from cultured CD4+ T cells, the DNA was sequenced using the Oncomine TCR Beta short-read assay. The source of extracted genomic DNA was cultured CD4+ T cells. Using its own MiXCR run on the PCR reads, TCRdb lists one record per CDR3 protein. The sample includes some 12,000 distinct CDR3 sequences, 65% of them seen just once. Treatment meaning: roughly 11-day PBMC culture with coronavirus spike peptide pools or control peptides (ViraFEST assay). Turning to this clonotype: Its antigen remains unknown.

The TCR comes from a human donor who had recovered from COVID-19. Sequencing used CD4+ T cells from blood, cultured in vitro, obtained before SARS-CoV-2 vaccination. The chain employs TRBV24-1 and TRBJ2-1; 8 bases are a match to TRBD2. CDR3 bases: TGTGCCACCAGTGATCCCACAGCGGGAGTTAAAGGTGAGCAGTTCTTC. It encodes CATSDPTAGVKGEQFF.